This entry features one T cell receptor (beta chain) sequence. CD8+ and CD4+ T cells circulating in blood were sequenced for TCR beta. Healthy donors matched for age and sex were used as controls. Purification of the CD8+ and CD4+ T cells relied on negative isolation, and TEMRA cells underwent FACS enrichment. With random hexamers, reverse transcription was performed on about 0.5 to 1 ug of RNA. The amplification used immunoSEQ multiplex PCR on TCR beta CDR3; it spanned 54 Vbeta and 13 Jbeta. Each CDR3 protein is one row after TCRdb ran MiXCR on the immunoSEQ multiplex PCR reads. The sample has around 190,000 distinct CDR3 sequences; under 95% are singletons. The entry originates in a study of CD8 T cells in Susac syndrome. Trimming left V 2 bases short and J 9 bases short, with 8 bases between. Germline CDR1 is DFQATT and CDR2 is SNEGSKA (reference sequence). This CDR3 contains 11 residues.

This rearrangement joins TRBV20-1 to TRBJ2-1; D remains unclear. The sample was CD4+ T cells from PBMCs. The TCR sequence derives from a human donor in good health. The CDR3 DNA sequence: TGCAGTGCTAGAAGGTCCCCTGAGCAGTTCTTC. Translated: CSARRSPEQFF.